These T cell receptor beta chains were read from a single sample in a study of T cell responses to AZD1222 COVID-19 vaccine. Some clones are missing from TCRdb's copy, which holds only in-frame ones; the method was immunoSEQ multiplex PCR. Among some 170,000 clones listed, around 92% were seen once. Sequenced material: peripheral blood, taken on day 0 of AZD1222 vaccination. The receptors originated from an adult in good health. The CDR3 runs from the conserved cysteine through the conserved F or W. Fields, in order: clone size, J gene, D gene, V gene, CDR3 protein, CDR3 DNA. A D gene is named only where the DNA matches it firmly. Only some rows state a clone size, as once, few, many or a class for expanded clones.

few	TRBJ1-4	TRBD1	TRBV6-5	CASTVSGGREKLFF	TGTGCCAGCACAGTTTCAGGGGGCAGGGAAAAACTGTTTTTT
.	TRBJ1-5	.	TRBV7-8	CASSLAENQPQHF	TGTGCCAGCAGCTTAGCAGAGAATCAGCCCCAGCATTTT
.	TRBJ2-6	TRBD2	TRBV11-3	CASSLGGTGANVLTF	TGTGCCAGCAGCCTCGGGGGGACTGGGGCCAACGTCCTGACTTTC
once	TRBJ2-7	TRBD2	TRBV2	CASRATSGEQYF	TGTGCCAGCAGAGCGACTAGCGGGGAGCAGTACTTC
.	TRBJ2-7	TRBD2	TRBV6-1	CASSEAAGGPYEQYF	TGTGCCAGCAGTGAGGCAGCGGGGGGGCCTTACGAGCAGTACTTC
.	TRBJ2-1	.	TRBV10-3	CAISYLTASSYNEQFF	TGTGCCATCAGCTACTTAACAGCGAGCTCCTACAATGAGCAGTTCTTC
.	TRBJ2-3	TRBD2	TRBV7-9	CASSPGASGGYTDTQYF	TGTGCCAGCAGCCCCGGGGCTAGCGGGGGGTACACAGATACGCAGTATTTT
.	TRBJ1-1	.	TRBV11-1	CASSLALLKTEAFF	TGTGCCAGCAGCTTAGCCCTTCTTAAGACTGAAGCTTTCTTT
.	TRBJ2-7	.	TRBV10-3	CAISEDTENYEQYF	TGTGCCATCAGTGAGGACACAGAGAACTACGAGCAGTACTTC
.	TRBJ2-1	TRBD2	TRBV9	CASSVGTSGGARNEQFF	TGTGCCAGCAGCGTAGGGACTAGCGGGGGGGCGAGGAATGAGCAGTTCTTC
.	TRBJ2-2	.	TRBV2	CASSVKGRGTGELFF	TGTGCCAGCAGTGTTAAGGGGCGGGGCACCGGGGAGCTGTTTTTT
.	TRBJ1-1	.	TRBV4-1	CASSQPTKGVGEAFF	TGCGCCAGCAGCCAACCCACAAAAGGGGTGGGTGAAGCTTTCTTT
.	TRBJ2-3	TRBD2	TRBV5-1	CASRGAGADTQYF	TGCGCCAGCAGGGGTGCGGGGGCAGATACGCAGTATTTT
.	TRBJ1-2	.	TRBV4-2	CASSQDRGAGGYTF	TGTGCCAGCAGCCAAGATCGAGGGGCCGGTGGCTACACCTTC
.	TRBJ2-1	TRBD2	TRBV28	CASRVAGAYNEQFF	TGTGCCAGCAGGGTAGCGGGGGCCTACAATGAGCAGTTCTTC
.	TRBJ2-7	.	TRBV3-1/TRBV3-2	CASSQVVSPSNEQYF	TGTGCCAGCAGCCAAGTTGTCTCACCAAGCAACGAGCAGTACTTC
.	TRBJ2-7	TRBD2	TRBV2	CASRGGEVGEQYF	TGTGCCAGCCGGGGGGGTGAGGTGGGAGAGCAGTACTTC
.	TRBJ1-1	.	TRBV30	CAWNGMLDEAFF	TGTGCCTGGAATGGGATGCTGGATGAAGCTTTCTTT
.	TRBJ1-5	.	TRBV28	CASSNSNQPQHF	TGTGCCAGTTCCAATAGCAATCAGCCCCAGCATTTT
once	TRBJ1-5	.	TRBV12-2	CASRSEDRGGLQPQHF	TGTGCAAGTCGCTCGGAGGACAGGGGAGGCCTTCAGCCCCAGCATTTT
.	TRBJ2-7	.	TRBV9	CASSVGSGHEQYF	TGTGCCAGCAGCGTAGGGAGCGGCCACGAGCAGTACTTC
.	TRBJ1-3	.	TRBV30	CAWSVRIGGSGNTIYF	TGTGCCTGGAGTGTACGAATCGGGGGTTCGGGAAACACCATATATTTT
.	TRBJ1-3	.	TRBV15	CATSRDPPSGNTIYF	TGTGCCACCAGCAGAGATCCCCCCTCTGGAAACACCATATATTTT
.	TRBJ2-1	TRBD1	TRBV24-1	CATSDLPWGDRGQAQFF	TGTGCCACCAGTGACCTCCCTTGGGGGGACAGGGGGCAAGCGCAGTTCTTC
.	TRBJ2-1	TRBD1	TRBV30	CAWGGIGRDRVYNEQFF	TGTGCCTGGGGTGGGATCGGCCGGGACAGGGTATACAATGAGCAGTTCTTC
.	TRBJ1-1	TRBD1	TRBV5-8	CASSLERGRTEAFF	TGTGCCAGCAGCTTGGAAAGGGGGCGCACTGAAGCTTTCTTT
.	TRBJ2-7	.	TRBV5-4	CASRDATDGPYEQYF	TGTGCCAGCAGAGACGCGACAGACGGTCCCTACGAGCAGTACTTC
.	TRBJ1-4	TRBD1	TRBV5-1	CASSLEGALREKLFF	TGCGCCAGCAGCCTGGAGGGGGCACTTCGGGAAAAACTGTTTTTT
.	TRBJ2-2	TRBD2	TRBV9	CASSVGGLAGNTGELFF	TGTGCCAGCAGCGTAGGGGGACTAGCGGGGAACACCGGGGAGCTGTTTTTT
few	TRBJ1-1	.	TRBV11-1	CASSFWGARTEAFF	TGTGCCAGCAGCTTTTGGGGGGCAAGGACTGAAGCTTTCTTT
.	TRBJ2-7	.	TRBV30	CAWSIGGQYEQYF	TGTGCCTGGAGTATAGGGGGGCAGTACGAGCAGTACTTC
.	TRBJ2-7	TRBD1	TRBV7-6	CASSLSPDREAYEQYF	TGTGCCAGCAGCTTATCCCCGGACAGGGAGGCCTACGAGCAGTACTTC
once	TRBJ1-5	TRBD1	TRBV10-3	CAISKGTGAHQPQHF	TGTGCCATCAGTAAGGGGACAGGGGCACATCAGCCCCAGCATTTT
.	TRBJ1-5	.	TRBV9	CASSVGVNSNQPQHF	TGTGCCAGCAGCGTAGGCGTCAATAGCAATCAGCCCCAGCATTTT
once	TRBJ2-7	.	TRBV10-3	CAISDRQGLEQYF	TGTGCCATCAGTGATCGGCAGGGGCTCGAGCAGTACTTC
.	TRBJ1-2	.	TRBV2	CASSEVGRHHRGGGYTF	TGTGCCAGCAGTGAAGTCGGGCGCCACCACCGGGGTGGGGGCTACACCTTC
.	TRBJ2-7	TRBD1	TRBV10-3	CAISEGDRSSYEQYF	TGTGCCATCAGTGAGGGGGACAGGAGCTCCTACGAGCAGTACTTC
.	TRBJ1-5	TRBD1	TRBV7-9	CASSQGTGLNQPQHF	TGTGCCAGCAGCCAAGGGACAGGGCTAAATCAGCCCCAGCATTTT
.	TRBJ2-7	.	TRBV4-1	CASSQDRQGQYF	TGCGCCAGCAGCCAAGACCGACAAGGGCAGTACTTC
.	TRBJ2-5	TRBD2	TRBV5-1	CASSLFSGAETQYF	TGCGCCAGCAGCTTGTTTAGCGGGGCCGAGACCCAGTACTTC
.	TRBJ1-5	TRBD1	TRBV6-5	CASSRTGGGNQPQHF	TGTGCCAGCAGCAGGACAGGGGGCGGCAATCAGCCCCAGCATTTT
.	TRBJ2-7	TRBD1	TRBV23-1	CASSQYDRGNEQYF	TGCGCCAGCAGTCAATACGACAGGGGCAACGAGCAGTACTTC
.	TRBJ1-1	.	TRBV5-1	CASSLSGLNTEAFF	TGCGCCAGCAGCTTATCGGGATTGAACACTGAAGCTTTCTTT
.	TRBJ2-2	.	TRBV7-8	CASSQYTGELFF	TGTGCCAGCAGCCAATACACCGGGGAGCTGTTTTTT
.	TRBJ2-2	.	TRBV7-3	CASSLYGDTGELFF	TGTGCCAGCAGCTTATATGGCGACACCGGGGAGCTGTTTTTT
once	TRBJ1-5	.	TRBV6-5	CASRRGNNQPQHF	TGTGCCAGCAGGCGAGGGAACAATCAGCCCCAGCATTTT
.	TRBJ1-2	TRBD1	TRBV19	CASSIPGQGGSGYTF	TGTGCCAGTAGTATTCCCGGACAGGGTGGTTCTGGCTACACCTTC
.	TRBJ2-1	TRBD1	TRBV7-2	CASSLGQGESIRQFF	TGTGCCAGCAGCTTAGGGCAGGGGGAAAGCATTCGGCAGTTCTTC
once	TRBJ1-5	.	TRBV6-2/TRBV6-3	CASSTFPGPKSLQPQHF	TGTGCCAGCAGCACTTTCCCGGGACCCAAAAGCCTGCAGCCCCAGCATTTT
.	TRBJ2-7	.	TRBV6-2/TRBV6-3	CASSYEDYEQYF	TGTGCCAGCAGTTACGAAGATTACGAGCAGTACTTC
.	TRBJ2-1	.	TRBV27	CASKPAGAGRNEQFF	TGTGCCAGCAAGCCCGCCGGGGCCGGACGCAATGAGCAGTTCTTC
.	TRBJ2-1	TRBD1	TRBV5-1	CASSGRQGGEQFF	TGCGCCAGCAGCGGACGACAGGGGGGTGAGCAGTTCTTC
few	TRBJ1-3	.	TRBV24-1	CATDQNSGNTIYF	TGTGCCACCGATCAGAACTCTGGAAACACCATATATTTT
.	TRBJ2-5	TRBD2	TRBV7-9	CASSVTSGRETQYF	TGTGCCAGCAGCGTGACTAGCGGCAGAGAGACCCAGTACTTC